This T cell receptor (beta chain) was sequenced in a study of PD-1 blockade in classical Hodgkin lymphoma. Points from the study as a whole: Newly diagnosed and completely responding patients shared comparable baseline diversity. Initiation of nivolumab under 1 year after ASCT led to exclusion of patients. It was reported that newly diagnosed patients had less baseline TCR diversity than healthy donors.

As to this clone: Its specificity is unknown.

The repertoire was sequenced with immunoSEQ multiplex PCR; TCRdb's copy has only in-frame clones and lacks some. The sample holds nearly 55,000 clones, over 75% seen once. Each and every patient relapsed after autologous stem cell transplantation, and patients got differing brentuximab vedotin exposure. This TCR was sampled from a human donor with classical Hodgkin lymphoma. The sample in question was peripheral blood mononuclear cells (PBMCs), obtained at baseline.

For the CDR3, the DNA is TGTGCCAGCAGCTTGTTTCTATGGGACGAGCAGTACTTC. This translates into CASSLFLWDEQYF. V gene TRBV7-9 combines with J gene TRBJ2-7; D unresolved. Germline CDR1 SEHNR, CDR2 FQNEAQ (reference sequence). The CDR3 is 13 residues long. Trimming removed 3 bases from V and 5 bases from J, with 11 bases in between.